This T cell receptor (beta chain) was identified in a study of T cell changes during pregnancy in multiple sclerosis. The V gene's germline CDR1 is SEHNR and CDR2 FQNEAQ (reference sequence). The CDR3 length is 15 residues. J lost 3 bases, V lost 5 bases, and 6 bases had no gene match. Only in-frame clones appear in the TCRdb table, and some are missing; sequencing was by immunoSEQ multiplex PCR. The sample carries tens of thousands of clones, about 94% recorded once. The source material was CD4+ T cells from peripheral blood mononuclear cells, sampled in the second trimester of pregnancy. The TCR was taken from a female donor with multiple sclerosis, enrolled in a pregnancy study. This chain joins TRBV7-9 and TRBJ1-4; TRBD1 agrees at 7 bases. The CDR3 spells CASSISGTANEKLFF. The CDR3 DNA follows: TGTGCCAGCAGCATATCCGGGACAGCTAATGAAAAACTGTTTTTT.